Following are 27 T cell receptor beta chains from one sample sequenced in a study of CD8 T cells in Susac syndrome. Random hexamers were used to reverse transcribe an amount of about 0.5 to 1 ug RNA. One entry per CDR3 protein, called by TCRdb with MiXCR from the immunoSEQ multiplex PCR reads. Of about 150,000 distinct CDR3 sequences listed, 90% to 95% are singletons. The sample consisted of CD8+ T cells from PBMCs. The receptors shown here come from a human donor with multiple sclerosis.

V usage is TRBV7-2 and J usage is TRBJ1-5; possibly TRBD1 for D (5 bases). Per the germline V gene, CDR1 is SGHTA and CDR2 is FQGNSA. V was cut by 5 bases and J by 4 bases, with 15 bases left in between. CDR3 size: 15 residues. CDR3 sequence (DNA): TGTGCCAGCAGCCTCGCCTCAGGGTGGAATCAGCCCCAGCATTTT. It encodes CASSLASGWNQPQHF. Based on the CDR3 plus reference TRBV7-2 and TRBJ1-5, the full variable domain is GAGVSQSPSNKVTEKGKDVELRCDPISGHTALYWYRQSLGQGLEFLIYFQGNSAPDKSGLPSDRFSAERTGGSVSTLTIQRTQQEDSAVYLCASSLASGWNQPQHFGDGTRLSIL.

The J gene is TRBJ2-3, the V gene TRBV10-3; D is possibly TRBD1 or TRBD2 (5 bases each). The germline gives CDR1 ENHRY, CDR2 SYGVKD. Trimming took off 2 bases at V and 2 bases at J, with 8 bases between the two ends. CDR3 size: 14 residues. CDR3 loop: CAISERGTTDTQYF. CDR3 nucleotide sequence: TGTGCCATCAGTGAGAGAGGGACCACAGATACGCAGTATTTT.

CDR3 sequence reads: CATSRATGGASETQYF. Written as DNA, the CDR3 is TGTGCCACCAGCAGAGCGACAGGGGGCGCGTCAGAGACCCAGTACTTC. The rearrangement joins TRBV15 to TRBJ2-5; 10 bases line up with TRBD1. There are 16 residues in the CDR3. The germline V gene encodes CDR1 LNHNV and CDR2 YYDKDF (reference sequence). The V segment lost 1 base and the J segment 4 bases; nucleotides outside the gene matches: 6.

The chain is built from TRBV9 and TRBJ2-7, with D tentatively TRBD1 or TRBD2 (5 bases each). Germline assignment: CDR1 SGDLS and CDR2 YYNGEE. The CDR3 has 14 residues. V was cut by 0 bases and J by 2 bases, with 9 bases left in between. CDR3 amino acids: CASSVGGSTYEQYF. CDR3 in DNA: TGTGCCAGCAGCGTAGGGGGGTCGACCTACGAGCAGTACTTC.

The chain carries TRBV25-1 and TRBJ1-4, with 9 bases lining up with TRBD1. The CDR3 loop spans 14 amino acids. From germline, CDR1 is MGHDK and CDR2 SYGVNS. V lost 6 bases and J lost 5; bases outside the gene matches: 4. CDR3 nucleotide sequence: TGTGCCAGCAGCCAGGGACAGGGAAATGAAAAACTGTTTTTT. This translates into CASSQGQGNEKLFF.

The chain couples TRBV15 to TRBJ2-7; perhaps TRBD1 as D (6 bases). Trimming pared 6 bases from V and 5 bases from J, leaving 14 bases between. CDR1 and CDR2 from the germline V gene are LNHNV and YYDKDF (reference sequence). CDR3 size: 13 residues. The CDR3 coding sequence is TGTGCCACCAGGTACAGGGACGCCCACGAGCAGTACTTC. This translates into CATRYRDAHEQYF.

In its sample, this clonotype was seen once. V is TRBV20-1 and J is TRBJ2-7; D tentatively reads TRBD1 or TRBD2 (5 bases each). The V and J ends lost 2 bases and 0 bases respectively, with 20 bases between them. Germline values: CDR1 DFQATT, CDR2 SNEGSKA (reference sequence). The CDR3 sequence is 17 residues long. In nucleotides, the CDR3 is TGCAGTGCTAGACCCCTTCTCAGGGACGGAGGCTCCTACGAGCAGTACTTC. Translation: CSARPLLRDGGSYEQYF.

CDR3 nucleotide sequence: TGCGCCAGCAGCCAAGGGACAGGGCGCGAGCAGTACTTC. Its translation is CASSQGTGREQYF. This chain joins TRBV4-3 and TRBJ2-7; 8 bases line up with TRBD1. Germline CDR1 and CDR2: LGHNA and YSLEER. The CDR3 length is 13 residues. J was trimmed by 6 bases and V by 1 base; bases with no gene match: 2.

The J gene is TRBJ2-1, the V gene TRBV11-3; TRBD1 matches at 7 bases. Germline CDR1 SGHNT, CDR2 YENEEA. V shed 0 bases and J 2 bases; nucleotides not matched to a gene: 7. This CDR3 is 17 amino acids long. CDR3 nucleotides: TGTGCCAGCAGCTTAGAGCGACAGGGCAACACCTACAATGAGCAGTTCTTC. It encodes CASSLERQGNTYNEQFF. Variable domain in full (rest from reference TRBV11-3 and TRBJ2-1): EAGVVQSPRYKIIEKKQPVAFWCNPISGHNTLYWYLQNLGQGPELLIRYENEEAVDDSQLPKDRFSAERLKGVDSTLKIQPAELGDSAVYLCASSLERQGNTYNEQFFGPGTRLTVL.

The chain has TRBV6-5 and TRBJ1-1; D unresolved. The germline CDR1 and CDR2 sequences are MNHEY and SVGAGI. The V gene lost 5 bases and the J gene lost 3 bases, with 10 bases spanning the gap. This CDR3 region has 13 residues. In DNA form, the CDR3 reads TGTGCCAGCAGTGACGCGGAGCACACTGAAGCTTTCTTT. Residues: CASSDAEHTEAFF.

Here the CDR3 DNA reads TGTGCCAGCAGTCCGGGGCAGCCGAACACTGAAGCTTTCTTT. It yields the protein CASSPGQPNTEAFF. J is TRBJ1-1 and V is TRBV27, with D possibly TRBD1 on 5 matching bases. CDR1 MNHEY and CDR2 SMNVEV come from the germline V gene (reference sequence). This CDR3 is built from 14 residues. V dropped 5 bases and J dropped 1 base, with 11 bases sitting between them.

This chain connects TRBV4-1 to TRBJ2-3, with 13 bases lining up with TRBD2. V shed 3 bases, J shed 1 base, and the junction held 10 bases outside the gene matches. CDR3 length: 19 amino acids. CDR1 MGHRA and CDR2 YSYEKL come from the germline V gene. CDR3 residues: CASSQLPGLAGTRTDTQYF. CDR3 nucleotide sequence: TGCGCCAGCAGCCAGCTACCGGGACTAGCGGGGACTCGCACAGATACGCAGTATTTT.

The chain recombines TRBV4-1 with TRBJ1-1, with 8 bases aligning to TRBD1. Germline loops: CDR1 MGHRA, CDR2 YSYEKL. J gave up 5 bases and V 1 base, and 18 bases lay outside the gene matches. The CDR3 totals 19 residues. This CDR3 reads CASSQAQPSGGRGQTEAFF. The CDR3 DNA reads as TGCGCCAGCAGCCAAGCACAGCCGTCTGGGGGCAGGGGGCAGACTGAAGCTTTCTTT.

The V gene is TRBV7-8, the J gene TRBJ1-1, with a possible D match to TRBD1 (6 bases). CDR3 length: 15 amino acids. Germline lookup yields CDR1 SGHVS and CDR2 FQNEAQ. The V gene lost 4 bases and the J gene lost 1 base, with 13 bases spanning the gap. The CDR3 DNA reads as TGTGCCAGCAGCTCCACCACAGGGTCGAACACTGAAGCTTTCTTT. Translation: CASSSTTGSNTEAFF. Based on the CDR3 plus reference TRBV7-8 and TRBJ1-1, the full variable domain is GAGVSQSPRYKVAKRGQDVALRCDPISGHVSLFWYQQALGQGPEFLTYFQNEAQLDKSGLPSDRFFAERPEGSVSTLKIQRTQQEDSAVYLCASSSTTGSNTEAFFGQGTRLTVV.

The rearrangement links TRBV28 to TRBJ1-1, with D unclear. Looked up from germline, CDR1 is MDHEN and CDR2 is SYDVKM. With 2 bases removed from V and 3 bases from J, the gap between germline ends came to 10 bases. The CDR3 totals 14 residues. The CDR3: CASSLRVTYTEAFF. The DNA of the CDR3 is TGTGCCAGCAGTTTAAGGGTCACTTACACTGAAGCTTTCTTT.

The chain joins TRBV27 to TRBJ2-7; a possible D gene is TRBD1 (5 bases). The CDR3 is 12 residues long. With 5 bases removed from V and 9 bases from J, the gap between germline ends came to 14 bases. Germline V gene data show CDR1 as MNHEY and CDR2 as SMNVEV (reference sequence). In nucleotides, the CDR3 is TGTGCCAGCAGTACCCTTGGGCAGGGGCAGTACTTC. This gives the protein CASSTLGQGQYF.

V usage is TRBV7-6 and J usage is TRBJ2-7, with a tentative D call TRBD1 (6 bases). There are 15 residues in the CDR3. CDR1 and CDR2 (germline): SGHVS, FNYEAQ. Trimming pared 4 bases from V and 2 bases from J, leaving 15 bases between. The CDR3: CASSWTVGETYEQYF. Written as DNA, the CDR3 is TGTGCCAGCAGCTGGACAGTTGGGGAAACCTACGAGCAGTACTTC.

The V call is TRBV28, the J call TRBJ2-7, with D hard to call. There are 13 residues in the CDR3. Germline CDR1 reads MDHEN; CDR2 reads SYDVKM. Trimming took 5 bases from V and 2 from J, leaving 10 bases between them. Here the CDR3 DNA reads TGTGCCAGCAGTAGCAGGCTCCCCTACGAGCAGTACTTC. Its translation is CASSSRLPYEQYF.

This rearrangement joins TRBV27 to TRBJ2-3; D is perhaps TRBD2 (5 bases). Germline CDR1 and CDR2: MNHEY and SMNVEV (reference sequence). CDR3 length: 13 amino acids. The germline V and J ends were trimmed by 4 bases and 1 base, with 6 bases remaining between them. The CDR3 loop reads CASSSRGTDTQYF. As DNA, the CDR3 is TGTGCCAGCAGTTCGAGGGGCACAGATACGCAGTATTTT.

This chain's CDR3 is CASSVEGGTQETQYF. DNA of the CDR3: TGTGCCAGCAGCGTAGAGGGGGGGACCCAAGAGACCCAGTACTTC. This sequence joins TRBV9 and TRBJ2-5; a weak D match, TRBD2 (7 bases). The germline V and J ends were trimmed by 0 bases and 1 base, with 10 bases remaining between them. Germline V lookup: CDR1 SGDLS, CDR2 YYNGEE. The CDR3 is 15 amino acids.

The count of this clonotype is one. The chain links TRBV29-1 to TRBJ2-5; TRBD1 agrees at 7 bases. V trimming: 4 bases; J trimming: 7 bases; junction bases outside the gene matches: 21. The CDR3 loop spans 17 amino acids. Germline CDR1 reads SQVTM; CDR2 reads ANQGSEA. The CDR3 reads CSVGPGRTSGGTRTQYF. The CDR3 bases are TGCAGCGTTGGCCCTGGTCGCACTTCAGGGGGTACTCGGACCCAGTACTTC.

V gene TRBV20-1 combines with J gene TRBJ2-7; 7 bases match TRBD1. The V gene end was trimmed by 0 bases and the J gene end by 3 bases; junction bases not matched to a gene: 11. Germline lookup yields CDR1 DFQATT and CDR2 SNEGSKA (reference sequence). The CDR3 runs to 16 residues. CDR3 in DNA: TGCAGTGCTAGAGATTGGGCAGGGGGAAGGAACTACGAGCAGTACTTC. This sequence encodes CSARDWAGGRNYEQYF.

The V and J genes are TRBV9 and TRBJ2-5; no definite D call. Looked up from germline, CDR1 is SGDLS and CDR2 is YYNGEE. This CDR3 has 14 amino acids. The germline V and J ends were trimmed by 0 bases and 0 bases, with 6 bases remaining between them. This CDR3 is CASSVELNQETQYF. CDR3 sequence (DNA): TGTGCCAGCAGCGTAGAACTAAACCAAGAGACCCAGTACTTC.

The gene calls are TRBV7-9 and TRBJ2-7; 10 nucleotides match TRBD1. CDR1 SEHNR and CDR2 FQNEAQ come from the germline V gene (reference sequence). The CDR3 is 16 residues long. Trimming removed 5 bases from V and 7 bases from J; junction bases left unmatched: 14. The CDR3, as DNA: TGTGCCAGCAGCCGAGAGATCCAGACAGGGGGCTTAGAGCAGTACTTC. This translates into CASSREIQTGGLEQYF.

The rearrangement uses TRBV4-1 and TRBJ2-7; 9 bases align to TRBD2. Germline values: CDR1 MGHRA, CDR2 YSYEKL. This CDR3 is built from 15 residues. V gave up 4 bases and J gave up 0 bases; unmatched junction bases: 4. Here the CDR3 DNA reads TGCGCCAGCAGCCCTAGCGGGGTGAGCTCCTACGAGCAGTACTTC. As protein: CASSPSGVSSYEQYF.

The CDR3 region is CASSVKNTGELFF. The CDR3, as DNA: TGTGCCAGCAGCGTAAAGAACACCGGGGAGCTGTTTTTT. V gene TRBV9 combines with J gene TRBJ2-2; D is undetermined. The germline CDR1 and CDR2 sequences are SGDLS and YYNGEE. V lost 1 base to trimming and J lost 1 base, with 2 bases between them. CDR3 size: 13 residues.

This chain connects TRBV28 to TRBJ2-4; either TRBD1 or TRBD2 may supply D (5 bases each). The CDR3 covers 11 residues. V was shortened by 2 bases and J by 9 bases, with 5 bases between the two germline ends. The germline gives CDR1 MDHEN, CDR2 SYDVKM. The CDR3 sequence is CASSLGGIQYF. DNA for the CDR3: TGTGCCAGCAGTTTAGGGGGCATTCAGTACTTC.